This T cell receptor beta chain was documented in a study of blood T cell repertoires in COVID-19. The CDR3 covers 14 residues. Germline values: CDR1 LNHNV, CDR2 YYDKDF (reference sequence). Trimming cost V 3 bases and J 10 bases; bases outside gene matches: 7. The assay was immunoSEQ multiplex PCR, and TCRdb's table has in-frame clones only and misses some. The sample includes 53,000 or so clones, 75% to 80% of them seen just once. What was sequenced was peripheral blood. The chain carries TRBV15 and TRBJ2-1; 9 bases match TRBD2. The receptor was derived from a man aged 65 to 79 with active or convalescent COVID-19. Written as DNA, the CDR3 is TGTGCCACCAGCAGCCTAGCGGGACTACGGGAGCAGTTCTTC. The encoded protein is CATSSLAGLREQFF.